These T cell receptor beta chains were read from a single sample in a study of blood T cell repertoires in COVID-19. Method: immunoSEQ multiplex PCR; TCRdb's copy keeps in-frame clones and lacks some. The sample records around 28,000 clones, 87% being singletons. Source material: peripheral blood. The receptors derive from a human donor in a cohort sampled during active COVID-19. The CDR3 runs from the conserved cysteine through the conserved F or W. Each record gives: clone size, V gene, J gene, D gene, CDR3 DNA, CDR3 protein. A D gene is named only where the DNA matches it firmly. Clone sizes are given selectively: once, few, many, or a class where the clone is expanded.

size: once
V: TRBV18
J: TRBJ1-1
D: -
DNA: TGTGCCAGCCAGAGGACTGAAGCTTTCTTT
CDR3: CASQRTEAFF

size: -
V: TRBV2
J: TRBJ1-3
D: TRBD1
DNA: TGTGCCAGCAGGGCTGACAGGGTTGGGAACACCATATATTTT
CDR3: CASRADRVGNTIYF

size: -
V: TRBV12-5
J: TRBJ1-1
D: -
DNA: TGTGCTAGTGGTTTGACGTGGAGAGGCGGGAACACTGAAGCTTTCTTT
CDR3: CASGLTWRGGNTEAFF

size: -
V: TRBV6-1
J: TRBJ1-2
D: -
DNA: TGTGCCAGCAGTGAACAGCAGGAGGGTGGCTACACCTTC
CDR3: CASSEQQEGGYTF

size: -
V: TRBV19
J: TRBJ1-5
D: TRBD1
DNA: TGTGCCAGTAGTATAAAGGGCAGGGGGGAGGATCAGCCCCAGCATTTT
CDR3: CASSIKGRGEDQPQHF

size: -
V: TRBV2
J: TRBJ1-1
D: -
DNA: TGTGCCAGCATTATTCAGGGTACTCAGAGAGCTTTCTTT
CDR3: CASIIQGTQRAFF

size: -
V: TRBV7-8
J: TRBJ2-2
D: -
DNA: TGTGCCAGCAGCTTAGAGTATGGGGGCGATTACACCGGGGAACTGTTTTTT
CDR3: CASSLEYGGDYTGELFF

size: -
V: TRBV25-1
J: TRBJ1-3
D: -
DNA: TGTGCCAGCAGTGCGCCGGGGGGCGCTGGAAACACCATATATTTT
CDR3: CASSAPGGAGNTIYF

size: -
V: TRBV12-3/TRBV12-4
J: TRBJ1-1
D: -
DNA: TGTGCCAGCAGTTCTCTAGAGGGAGTAGGAGCTTTCTTT
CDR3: CASSSLEGVGAFF

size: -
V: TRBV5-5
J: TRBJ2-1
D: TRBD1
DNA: TGTGCCAGCAGCTTGGGACAGGGGGTTGACAATGAGCAGTTCTTC
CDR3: CASSLGQGVDNEQFF

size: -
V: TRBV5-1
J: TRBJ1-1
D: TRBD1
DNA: TGCGCCAGCAGCTTTCAAGACAGGGTGAACACTGAAGCTTTCTTT
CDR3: CASSFQDRVNTEAFF

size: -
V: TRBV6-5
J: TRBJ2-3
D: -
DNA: TGTGCCAGCAGGCCTTCCGGGGTTACAGATACGCAGTATTTT
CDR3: CASRPSGVTDTQYF

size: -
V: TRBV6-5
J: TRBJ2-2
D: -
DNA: TGTGCCAGCAGCCGAGAGGCCATGTACACCGGGGAGCTGTTTTTT
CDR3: CASSREAMYTGELFF

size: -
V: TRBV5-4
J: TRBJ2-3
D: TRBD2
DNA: TGTGCCAGCAGCTTGAAGCTAGCGGGGGGCGACACAGATACGCAGTATTTT
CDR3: CASSLKLAGGDTDTQYF

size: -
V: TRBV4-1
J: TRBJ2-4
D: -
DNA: TGCGCCAGCAGCTTTCTAACGGGGTTCGAAAACATTCAGTACTTC
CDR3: CASSFLTGFENIQYF

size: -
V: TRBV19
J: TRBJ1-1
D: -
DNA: TGTGCCAGTAGCAGACAATGGAACACTGAAGCTTTCTTT
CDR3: CASSRQWNTEAFF

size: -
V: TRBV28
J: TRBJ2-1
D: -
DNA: TGTGCCAGCAGTCCCTTATTGGGACACCGGACTCTCAACAATGAGCAGTTCTTC
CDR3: CASSPLLGHRTLNNEQFF

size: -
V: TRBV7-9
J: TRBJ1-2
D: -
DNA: TGTGCCAGCAGTTACGACAGGCGTCCTTACACCTTC
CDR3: CASSYDRRPYTF

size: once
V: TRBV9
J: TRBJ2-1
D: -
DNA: TGTGCCAGCAGCGTAGGGCTAGACTCCTACAATGAGCAGTTCTTC
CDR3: CASSVGLDSYNEQFF

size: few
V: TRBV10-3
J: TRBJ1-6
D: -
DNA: TGTGCCACCACGACAGGAGGTTCACCCCTCCACTTT
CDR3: CATTTGGSPLHF

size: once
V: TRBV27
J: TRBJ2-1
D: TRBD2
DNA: TGTGCCAGCAGTTTAGAGGGACTAGCGGGGTTCCGGGAGCAGTTCTTC
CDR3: CASSLEGLAGFREQFF

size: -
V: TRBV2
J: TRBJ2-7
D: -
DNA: TGTGCCAGCAGTGAGAATATACAAACCTACGAGCAGTACTTC
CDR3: CASSENIQTYEQYF

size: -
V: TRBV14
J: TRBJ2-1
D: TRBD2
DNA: TGTGCCAGCAGCTTCCACGTAGCGGGAGTAACGCCGGGGGAGCAGTTCTTC
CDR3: CASSFHVAGVTPGEQFF

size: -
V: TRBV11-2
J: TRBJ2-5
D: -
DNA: TGTGCCAGCAGCCCGATGGGAGGTAGGGAAGAGACCCAGTACTTC
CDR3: CASSPMGGREETQYF

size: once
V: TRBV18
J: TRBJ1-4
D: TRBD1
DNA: TGTGCCAGCTCACCAGGACAGGGAAGAAAATCCTTTGAAAAACTGTTTTTT
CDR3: CASSPGQGRKSFEKLFF

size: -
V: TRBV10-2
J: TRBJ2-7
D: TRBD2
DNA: TGCGCCAGCAGTGAGTTTATTAGCGGGAGGGCCTTTCGGTACTTC
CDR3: CASSEFISGRAFRYF

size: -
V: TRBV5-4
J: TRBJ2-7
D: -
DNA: TGTGCCAGCAGCAGGGGGACGGATGGATACGAGCAGTACTTC
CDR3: CASSRGTDGYEQYF